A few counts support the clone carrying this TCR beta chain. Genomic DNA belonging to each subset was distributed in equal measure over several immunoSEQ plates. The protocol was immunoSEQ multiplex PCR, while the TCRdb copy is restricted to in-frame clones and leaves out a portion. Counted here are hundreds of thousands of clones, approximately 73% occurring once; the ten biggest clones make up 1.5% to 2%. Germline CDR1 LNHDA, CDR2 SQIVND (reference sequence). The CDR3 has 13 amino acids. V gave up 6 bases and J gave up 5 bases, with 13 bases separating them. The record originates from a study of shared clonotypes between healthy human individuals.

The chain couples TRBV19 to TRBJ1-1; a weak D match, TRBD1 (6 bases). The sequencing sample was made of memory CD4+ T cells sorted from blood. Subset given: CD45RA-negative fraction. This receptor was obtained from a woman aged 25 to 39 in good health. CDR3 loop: CASRPGVETEAFF. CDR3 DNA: TGTGCCAGTAGACCAGGGGTTGAAACTGAAGCTTTCTTT.